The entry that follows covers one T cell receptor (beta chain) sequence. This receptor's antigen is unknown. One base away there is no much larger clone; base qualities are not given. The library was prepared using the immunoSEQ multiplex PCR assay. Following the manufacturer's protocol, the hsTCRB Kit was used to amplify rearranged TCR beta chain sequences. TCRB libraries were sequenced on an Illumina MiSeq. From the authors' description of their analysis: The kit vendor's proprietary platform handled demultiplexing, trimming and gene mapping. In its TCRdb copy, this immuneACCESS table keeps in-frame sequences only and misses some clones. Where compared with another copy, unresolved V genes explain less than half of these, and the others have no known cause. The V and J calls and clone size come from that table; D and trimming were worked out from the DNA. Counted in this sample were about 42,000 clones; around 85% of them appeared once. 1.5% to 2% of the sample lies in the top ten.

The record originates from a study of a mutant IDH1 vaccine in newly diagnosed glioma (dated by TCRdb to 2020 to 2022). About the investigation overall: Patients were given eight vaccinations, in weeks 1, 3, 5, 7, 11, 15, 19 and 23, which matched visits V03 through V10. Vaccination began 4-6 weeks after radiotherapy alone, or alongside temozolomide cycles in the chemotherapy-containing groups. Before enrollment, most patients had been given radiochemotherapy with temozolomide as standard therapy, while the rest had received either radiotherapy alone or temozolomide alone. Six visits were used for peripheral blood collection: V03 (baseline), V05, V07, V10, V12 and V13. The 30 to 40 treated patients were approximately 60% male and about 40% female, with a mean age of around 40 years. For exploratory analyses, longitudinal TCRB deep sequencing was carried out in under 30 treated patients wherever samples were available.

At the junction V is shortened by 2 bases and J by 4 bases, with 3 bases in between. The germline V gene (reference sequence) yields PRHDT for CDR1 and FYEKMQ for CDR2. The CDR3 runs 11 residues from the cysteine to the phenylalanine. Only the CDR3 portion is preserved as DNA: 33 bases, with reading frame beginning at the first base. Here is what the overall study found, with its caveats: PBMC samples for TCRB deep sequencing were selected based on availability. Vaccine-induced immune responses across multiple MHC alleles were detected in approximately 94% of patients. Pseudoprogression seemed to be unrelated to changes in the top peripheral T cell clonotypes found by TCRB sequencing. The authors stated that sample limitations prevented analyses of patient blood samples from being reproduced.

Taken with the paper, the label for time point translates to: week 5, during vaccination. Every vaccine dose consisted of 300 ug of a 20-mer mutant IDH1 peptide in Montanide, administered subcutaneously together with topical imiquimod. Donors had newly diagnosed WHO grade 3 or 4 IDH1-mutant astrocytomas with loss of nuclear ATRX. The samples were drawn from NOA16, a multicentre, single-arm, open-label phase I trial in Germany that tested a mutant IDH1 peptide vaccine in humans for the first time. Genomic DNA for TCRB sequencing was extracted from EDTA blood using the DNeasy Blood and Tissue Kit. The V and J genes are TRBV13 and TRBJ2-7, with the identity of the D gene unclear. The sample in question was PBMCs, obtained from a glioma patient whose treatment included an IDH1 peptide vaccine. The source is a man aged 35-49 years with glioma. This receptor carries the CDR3 CASSLRYEQYF. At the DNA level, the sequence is TGTGCCAGCAGCTTACGGTACGAGCAGTACTTC.